The 9 T cell receptor beta chains presented below share a single source sample, sequenced in a study of immune evolution from preneoplasia to lung adenocarcinoma. Profiling relied on immunoSEQ multiplex PCR, and the TCRdb table lists in-frame clones only, not all of them. Of 4,800 or so clones in the sample, about three quarters were seen once. The sample comprised FFPE normal lung tissue adjacent to the tumor. All receptors derive from a person between 60 and 70 years old with lung adenocarcinoma.

The chain links TRBV15 to TRBJ2-3; D is perhaps TRBD1 (6 bases). Germline-derived CDR1 and CDR2 are LNHNV and YYDKDF (reference sequence). The CDR3 runs to 13 residues. Trimming shortened V by 3 bases and J by 7 bases, and 11 bases separated the two germline ends. The CDR3 DNA reads TGTGCCACCAGCAGTAAGGGGGTAAATACGCAGTATTTT. Protein sequence: CATSSKGVNTQYF.

J is TRBJ1-6 and V is TRBV6-5; D is unclear. Between the trimmed V and J ends, which lost 7 bases and 8 bases, there was a span of 15 bases. Per germline, CDR1 MNHEY and CDR2 SVGAGI. The CDR3 runs 14 residues. This chain's CDR3 is CASTLQRYDSPLHF. The CDR3 nucleotides are TGTGCCAGCACACTACAGCGTTATGATTCACCCCTCCACTTT.

The chain links TRBV11-2 to TRBJ2-2; D may be TRBD1 or TRBD2 (6 bases each). Germline CDR1 is SGHAT and CDR2 is FQNNGV. The V and J ends lost 5 bases and 5 bases respectively, with 15 bases between them. The CDR3 is 15 amino acids. The CDR3 sequence is CASSMGGARTGELFF. As DNA, the CDR3 is TGTGCCAGCAGCATGGGGGGCGCGAGGACCGGGGAGCTGTTTTTT.

The chain joins TRBV30 to TRBJ1-5, with unresolved D. The CDR3 is made up of 14 amino acids. Germline CDR1 and CDR2: GTSNPN and SVGIG (reference sequence). V was cut by 2 bases and J by 4 bases, with 12 bases left in between. As DNA, the CDR3 is TGTGCCTGGAGTTTGGGCCAGGCAAATCAGCCCCAGCATTTT. Its translation: CAWSLGQANQPQHF.

The rearrangement links TRBV29-1 to TRBJ2-3, with D perhaps TRBD2 (6 bases). Trimming pared 2 bases from V and 2 bases from J, leaving 17 bases between. This CDR3 contains 16 residues. Germline CDR1 reads SQVTM; CDR2 reads ANQGSEA. In nucleotides, the CDR3 is TGCAGCGTTGAATTCCGGAGGGGTCTAGACACAGATACGCAGTATTTT. Protein: CSVEFRRGLDTDTQYF.

J is TRBJ1-4 and V is TRBV19; 8 nucleotides align to TRBD1. The CDR3 sequence is 16 residues long. Losses at the gene ends were 3 bases for V and 5 bases for J; bases not matched to a gene: 8. Germline CDR1 LNHDA, CDR2 SQIVND (reference sequence). The CDR3 protein is CASSIGTQGANEKLFF. The CDR3 region has the DNA TGTGCCAGTAGTATCGGGACGCAGGGGGCCAATGAAAAACTGTTTTTT.

V gene TRBV2 combines with J gene TRBJ1-4; maybe TRBD1 (5 bases). This CDR3 spans 12 amino acids. The germline V gene encodes CDR1 SNHLY and CDR2 FYNNEI. The ends were cut back, 3 bases at V and 8 bases at J, with 7 bases in the middle. The CDR3, as DNA: TGTGCCAGCAGTGATCGGGGGGAAAAACTGTTTTTT. Its protein is CASSDRGEKLFF. Together with reference TRBV2 and TRBJ1-4, the CDR3 gives the full variable domain: EPEVTQTPSHQVTQMGQEVILRCVPISNHLYFYWYRQILGQKVEFLVSFYNNEISEKSEIFDDQFSVERPDGSNFTLKIRSTKLEDSAMYFCASSDRGEKLFFGSGTQLSVL.

The chain carries TRBV5-1 and TRBJ2-7, with TRBD2 matching over 7 bases. CDR1 is SGHRS and CDR2 is YFSETQ in the germline V gene. V was pared by 3 bases and J by 1 base, with 10 bases of the junction left unmatched. The CDR3 consists of 16 residues. CDR3 loop: CASSWPRGVSSYEQYF. For the CDR3, the DNA is TGCGCCAGCAGCTGGCCACGGGGGGTGTCTTCCTACGAGCAGTACTTC.

This clone was observed a single time. The J gene is TRBJ2-2, the V gene TRBV13; D might be TRBD1 (5 bases). From germline, CDR1 is PRHDT and CDR2 FYEKMQ (reference sequence). The CDR3 runs to 14 residues. V lost 1 base and J 7 bases, leaving 10 bases between the germline ends. The CDR3 spells CASSLAQGRGELFF. CDR3 nucleotide sequence: TGTGCCAGCAGCTTAGCGCAGGGTCGCGGGGAGCTGTTTTTT. The full variable domain, its missing parts supplied by reference TRBV13 and TRBJ2-2, is AAGVIQSPRHLIKEKRETATLKCYPIPRHDTVYWYQQGPGQDPQFLISFYEKMQSDKGSIPDRFSAQQFSDYHSELNMSSLELGDSALYFCASSLAQGRGELFFGEGSRLTVL.